This entry lists 10 T cell receptor beta chains sequenced from one sample in a study of cytotoxic CD8 clonotypes in ibrutinib-treated CLL. The assay was immunoSEQ multiplex PCR, and TCRdb's table has in-frame clones only and misses some. This table holds some 84,000 clones, roughly 84% found once. The material was PBMCs, obtained before ibrutinib treatment. The origin of the receptors is a human donor with chronic lymphocytic leukemia.

The chain combines TRBV28 with TRBJ2-7; tentatively, D is TRBD2 (6 bases). The germline CDR1 and CDR2 sequences are MDHEN and SYDVKM. The V end lost 2 bases, the J end lost 2 bases, and 13 bases lay between the germline ends. This CDR3 has 15 residues. The CDR3, as DNA: TGTGCCAGCAGTTTAAGGAGGGAGTGGACCTACGAGCAGTACTTC. Protein sequence: CASSLRREWTYEQYF.

A single count supports this clone. The chain is built from TRBV19 and TRBJ1-1; the match to TRBD1 covers 8 bases. The germline V gene encodes CDR1 LNHDA and CDR2 SQIVND (reference sequence). This CDR3 has 16 amino acids. Germline trimming cut 5 bases from V and 0 bases from J; bases unmatched to any gene: 8. The CDR3 coding sequence is TGTGCCAGTAGTGGACAGGGAATTCTCATGAACACTGAAGCTTTCTTT. This codes for CASSGQGILMNTEAFF.

This clone occurred a few times. This chain links TRBV19 with TRBJ1-4; D possibly corresponds to TRBD1 (5 bases). The CDR3 covers 14 residues. CDR1 is LNHDA, CDR2 SQIVND, per germline (reference sequence). The V gene lost 5 bases and the J gene lost 5 bases, with 12 bases spanning the gap. CDR3 region: CASSPDIWNEKLFF. Here the CDR3 DNA reads TGTGCCAGTAGTCCGGACATATGGAATGAAAAACTGTTTTTT. The variable domain in full, completed from reference TRBV19 and TRBJ1-4, reads DGGITQSPKYLFRKEGQNVTLSCEQNLNHDAMYWYRQDPGQGLRLIYYSQIVNDFQKGDIAEGYSVSREKKESFPLTVTSAQKNPTAFYLCASSPDIWNEKLFFGSGTQLSVL.

This clone was seen many times. This chain links TRBV14 with TRBJ2-1; D tentatively reads TRBD1 or TRBD2 (5 bases each). The ends were cut back, 0 bases at V and 7 bases at J, with 16 bases in the middle. The length of the CDR3 is 16 residues. Germline CDR1 is SGHDN and CDR2 is FVKESK. CDR3 nucleotide sequence: TGTGCCAGCAGCCAAGATGTCGGGCAGGGAGTGAATGAGCAGTTCTTC. This sequence encodes CASSQDVGQGVNEQFF.

The chain joins TRBV6-1 to TRBJ2-2; 9 nucleotides agree with TRBD1. V lost 4 bases, J lost 4 bases, and 16 bases stayed unmatched. CDR1 and CDR2 from the germline V gene are MNHNS and SASEGT. The CDR3 is 19 amino acids. CDR3 region: CASSALWPGQGEGTGELFF. CDR3 bases: TGTGCCAGCAGTGCCCTTTGGCCGGGACAGGGAGAAGGCACCGGGGAGCTGTTTTTT.

The chain employs TRBV28 and TRBJ1-2; 10 bases map to TRBD1. This CDR3 contains 16 residues. Germline CDR1 is MDHEN and CDR2 is SYDVKM. With 3 bases clipped from V and 3 bases from J, the junction kept 7 bases outside the gene matches. The CDR3 sequence: CASSFQPGQGDYGYTF. The CDR3 region has the DNA TGTGCCAGCAGTTTCCAACCCGGACAGGGGGACTATGGCTACACCTTC.

This chain uses TRBV19 with TRBJ2-2; D is unclear. The germline V and J ends were trimmed by 2 bases and 2 bases, with 6 bases remaining between them. From germline, CDR1 is LNHDA and CDR2 SQIVND (reference sequence). The CDR3 contains 14 residues. Written as DNA, the CDR3 is TGTGCCAGTAGTATACAGACAAACACCGGGGAGCTGTTTTTT. Translating it yields CASSIQTNTGELFF.

This chain connects TRBV29-1 to TRBJ1-1, with unresolved D. V lost 4 bases, J lost 1 base, and 4 bases lay in between. The CDR3 consists of 11 residues. Germline V gene lookup returns CDR1 SQVTM and CDR2 ANQGSEA. CDR3 in DNA: TGCAGCGTTGGGGCGAACACTGAAGCTTTCTTT. It specifies CSVGANTEAFF.

The chain couples TRBV9 to TRBJ2-7; D is possibly TRBD2 (5 bases). Germline-derived CDR1 and CDR2 are SGDLS and YYNGEE. The CDR3 length is 16 residues. Trimming left V 2 bases short and J 4 bases short, with 19 bases between. The CDR3 is CASSVNFWRADYEQYF. CDR3 nucleotides: TGTGCCAGCAGCGTTAATTTTTGGCGGGCGGATTACGAGCAGTACTTC. The full variable domain, rest sourced from reference TRBV9 and TRBJ2-7, is DSGVTQTPKHLITATGQRVTLRCSPRSGDLSVYWYQQSLDQGLQFLIQYYNGEERAKGNILERFSAQQFPDLHSELNLSSLELGDSALYFCASSVNFWRADYEQYFGPGTRLTVT.

The chain employs TRBV30 and TRBJ1-5; the D is unclear. Trimming took off 0 bases at V and 4 bases at J, with 13 bases between the two ends. Germline CDR1 and CDR2: GTSNPN and SVGIG (reference sequence). The CDR3 runs 15 residues. CDR3 in amino acids: CAWSVYGQTNQPQHF. The CDR3 DNA sequence: TGTGCCTGGAGTGTATACGGCCAGACGAATCAGCCCCAGCATTTT. The full variable domain, its missing parts supplied by reference TRBV30 and TRBJ1-5, is SQTIHQWPATLVQPVGSPLSLECTVEGTSNPNLYWYRQAAGRGLQLLFYSVGIGQISSEVPQNLSASRPQDRQFILSSKKLLLSDSGFYLCAWSVYGQTNQPQHFGDGTRLSIL.